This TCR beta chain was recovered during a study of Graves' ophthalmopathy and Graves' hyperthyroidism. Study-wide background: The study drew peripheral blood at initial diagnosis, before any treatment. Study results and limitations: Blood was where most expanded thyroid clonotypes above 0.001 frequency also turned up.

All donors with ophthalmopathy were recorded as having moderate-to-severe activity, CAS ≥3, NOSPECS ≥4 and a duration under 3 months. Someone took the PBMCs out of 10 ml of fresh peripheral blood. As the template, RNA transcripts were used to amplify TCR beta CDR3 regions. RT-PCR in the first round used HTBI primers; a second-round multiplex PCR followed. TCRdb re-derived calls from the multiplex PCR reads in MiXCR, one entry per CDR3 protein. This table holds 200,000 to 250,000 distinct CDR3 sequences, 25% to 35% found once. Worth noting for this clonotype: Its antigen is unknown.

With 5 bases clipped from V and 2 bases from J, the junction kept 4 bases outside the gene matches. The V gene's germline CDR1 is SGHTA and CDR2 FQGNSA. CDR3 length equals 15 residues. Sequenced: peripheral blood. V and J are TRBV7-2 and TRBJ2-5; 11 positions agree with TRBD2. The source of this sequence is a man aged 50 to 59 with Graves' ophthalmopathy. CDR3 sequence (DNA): TGTGCCAGCAGCCGACGACTAGCGGGGCAAGAGACCCAGTACTTC. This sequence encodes CASSRRLAGQETQYF.